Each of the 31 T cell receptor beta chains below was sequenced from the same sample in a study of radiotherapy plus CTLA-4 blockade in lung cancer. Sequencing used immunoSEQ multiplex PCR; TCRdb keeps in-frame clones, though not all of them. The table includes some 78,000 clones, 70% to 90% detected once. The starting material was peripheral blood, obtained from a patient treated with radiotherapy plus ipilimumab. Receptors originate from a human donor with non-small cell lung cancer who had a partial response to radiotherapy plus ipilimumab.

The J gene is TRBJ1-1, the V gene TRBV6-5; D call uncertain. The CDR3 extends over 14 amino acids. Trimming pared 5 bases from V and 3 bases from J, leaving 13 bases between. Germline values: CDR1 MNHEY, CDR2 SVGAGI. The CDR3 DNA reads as TGTGCCAGCAGTATACGGAGAGGAGACACTGAAGCTTTCTTT. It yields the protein CASSIRRGDTEAFF.

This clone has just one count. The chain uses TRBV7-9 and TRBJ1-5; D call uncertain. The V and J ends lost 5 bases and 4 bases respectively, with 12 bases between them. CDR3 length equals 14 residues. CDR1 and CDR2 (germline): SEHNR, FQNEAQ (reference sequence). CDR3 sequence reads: CASSGRHPNQPQHF. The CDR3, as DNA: TGTGCCAGCAGCGGGAGACATCCTAATCAGCCCCAGCATTTT. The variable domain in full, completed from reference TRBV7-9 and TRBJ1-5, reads DTGVSQNPRHKITKRGQNVTFRCDPISEHNRLYWYRQTLGQGPEFLTYFQNEAQLEKSRLLSDRFSAERPKGSFSTLEIQRTEQGDSAMYLCASSGRHPNQPQHFGDGTRLSIL.

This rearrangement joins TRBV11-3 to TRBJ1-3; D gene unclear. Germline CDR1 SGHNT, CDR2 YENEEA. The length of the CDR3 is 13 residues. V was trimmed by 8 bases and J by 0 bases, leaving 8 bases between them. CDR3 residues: CASAGDSGNTIYF. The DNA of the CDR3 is TGTGCCAGCGCAGGTGACTCTGGAAACACCATATATTTT.

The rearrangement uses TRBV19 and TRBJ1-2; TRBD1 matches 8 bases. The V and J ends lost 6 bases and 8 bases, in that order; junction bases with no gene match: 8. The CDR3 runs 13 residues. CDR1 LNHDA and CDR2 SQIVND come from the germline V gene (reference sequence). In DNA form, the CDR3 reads TGTGCCAGTAGCACTCAGGGGGCGCAAGGCTACACCTTC. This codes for CASSTQGAQGYTF.

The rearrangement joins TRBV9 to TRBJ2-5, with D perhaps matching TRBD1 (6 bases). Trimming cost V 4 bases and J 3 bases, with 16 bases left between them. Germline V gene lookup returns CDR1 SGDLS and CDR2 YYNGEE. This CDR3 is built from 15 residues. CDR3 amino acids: CASSRGLAKEETQYF. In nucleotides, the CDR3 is TGTGCCAGCAGCAGGGGGTTAGCCAAGGAAGAGACCCAGTACTTC.

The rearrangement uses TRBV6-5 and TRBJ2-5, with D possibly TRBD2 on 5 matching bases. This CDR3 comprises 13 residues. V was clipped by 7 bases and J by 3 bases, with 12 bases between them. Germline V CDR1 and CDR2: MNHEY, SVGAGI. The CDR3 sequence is CASTPAGEETQYF. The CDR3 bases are TGTGCCAGCACCCCAGCCGGGGAAGAGACCCAGTACTTC.

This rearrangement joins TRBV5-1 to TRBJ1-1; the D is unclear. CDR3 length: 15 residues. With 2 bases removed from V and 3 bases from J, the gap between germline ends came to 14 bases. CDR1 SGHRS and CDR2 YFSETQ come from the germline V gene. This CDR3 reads CASSFGIRRDTEAFF. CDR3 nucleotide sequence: TGCGCCAGCAGCTTCGGAATAAGGAGAGACACTGAAGCTTTCTTT.

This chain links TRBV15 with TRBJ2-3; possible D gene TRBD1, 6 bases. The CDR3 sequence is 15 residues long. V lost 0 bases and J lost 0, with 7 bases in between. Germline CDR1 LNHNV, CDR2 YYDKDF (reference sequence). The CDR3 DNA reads TGTGCCACCAGCAGAGAGGGGGCTAGCACAGATACGCAGTATTTT. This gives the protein CATSREGASTDTQYF.

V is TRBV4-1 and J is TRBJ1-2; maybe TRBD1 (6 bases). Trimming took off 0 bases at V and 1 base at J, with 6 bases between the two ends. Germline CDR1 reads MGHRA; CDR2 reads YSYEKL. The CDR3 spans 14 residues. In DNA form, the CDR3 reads TGCGCCAGCAGCCAAGACAGGGGTAACTATGGCTACACCTTC. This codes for CASSQDRGNYGYTF.

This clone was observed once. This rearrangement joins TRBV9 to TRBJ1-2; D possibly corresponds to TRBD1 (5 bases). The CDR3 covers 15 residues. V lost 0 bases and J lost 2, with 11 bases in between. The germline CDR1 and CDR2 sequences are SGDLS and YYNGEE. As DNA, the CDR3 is TGTGCCAGCAGCGTAGAGCCGCGGGACAACTATGGCTACACCTTC. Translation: CASSVEPRDNYGYTF.

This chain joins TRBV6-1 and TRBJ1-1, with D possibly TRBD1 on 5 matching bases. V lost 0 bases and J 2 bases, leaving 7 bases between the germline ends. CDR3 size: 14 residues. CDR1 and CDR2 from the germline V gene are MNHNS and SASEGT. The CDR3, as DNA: TGTGCCAGCAGTGAAGCAGGACATAACACTGAAGCTTTCTTT. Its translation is CASSEAGHNTEAFF.

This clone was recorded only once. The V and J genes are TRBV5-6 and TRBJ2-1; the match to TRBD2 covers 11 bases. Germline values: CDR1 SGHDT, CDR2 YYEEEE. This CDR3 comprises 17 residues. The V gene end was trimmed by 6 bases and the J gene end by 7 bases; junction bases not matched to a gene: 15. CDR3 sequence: CASIDSRLAGLSNEQFF. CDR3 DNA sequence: TGTGCCAGCATCGACTCCAGACTAGCGGGACTTTCTAATGAGCAGTTCTTC.

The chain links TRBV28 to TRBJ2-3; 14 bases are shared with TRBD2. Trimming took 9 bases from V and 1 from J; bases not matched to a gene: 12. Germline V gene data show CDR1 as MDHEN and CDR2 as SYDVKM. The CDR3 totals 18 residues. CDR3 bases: TGTGCCAGTCCTCCCCCGGGACTAGCGGGAGTGCGCACAGATACGCAGTATTTT. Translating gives CASPPPGLAGVRTDTQYF.

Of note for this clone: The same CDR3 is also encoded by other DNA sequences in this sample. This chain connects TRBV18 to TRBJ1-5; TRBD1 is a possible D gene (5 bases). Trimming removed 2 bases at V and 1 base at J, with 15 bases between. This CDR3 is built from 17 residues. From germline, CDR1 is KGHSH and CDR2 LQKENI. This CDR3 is CASSPTSSGMSNQPQHF. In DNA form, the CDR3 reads TGTGCCAGCTCACCAACGAGTTCAGGGATGAGCAATCAGCCCCAGCATTTT.

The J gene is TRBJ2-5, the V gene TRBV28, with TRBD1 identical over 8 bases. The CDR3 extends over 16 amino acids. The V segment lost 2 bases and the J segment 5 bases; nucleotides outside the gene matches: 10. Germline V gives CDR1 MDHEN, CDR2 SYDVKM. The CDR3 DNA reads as TGTGCCAGCAGTTTAAGGTCAGGGGGCTTGAGGGAGACCCAGTACTTC. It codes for CASSLRSGGLRETQYF.

The CDR3 region has the DNA TGTGCCAGCAGTTTAACGGGGAATTCTTACTCTGGGGCCAACGTCCTGACTTTC. Translation gives CASSLTGNSYSGANVLTF. V gene TRBV27 combines with J gene TRBJ2-6; a weak D match, TRBD2 (5 bases). Germline V CDR1 and CDR2: MNHEY, SMNVEV (reference sequence). CDR3 length equals 18 residues. The V gene lost 2 bases and the J gene lost 0 bases, with 14 bases spanning the gap.

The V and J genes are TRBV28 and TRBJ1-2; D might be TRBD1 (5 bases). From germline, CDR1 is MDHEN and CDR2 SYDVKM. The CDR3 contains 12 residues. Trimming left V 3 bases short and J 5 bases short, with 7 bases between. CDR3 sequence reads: CASSFKGYGYTF. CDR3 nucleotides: TGTGCCAGCAGTTTCAAGGGGTATGGCTACACCTTC.

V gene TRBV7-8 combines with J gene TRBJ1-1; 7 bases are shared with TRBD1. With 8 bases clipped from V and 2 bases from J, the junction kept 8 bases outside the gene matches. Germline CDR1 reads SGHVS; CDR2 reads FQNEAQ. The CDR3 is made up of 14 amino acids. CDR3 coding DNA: TGTGCCAGCGAGACGGGGACAGCAAACACTGAAGCTTTCTTT. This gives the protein CASETGTANTEAFF.

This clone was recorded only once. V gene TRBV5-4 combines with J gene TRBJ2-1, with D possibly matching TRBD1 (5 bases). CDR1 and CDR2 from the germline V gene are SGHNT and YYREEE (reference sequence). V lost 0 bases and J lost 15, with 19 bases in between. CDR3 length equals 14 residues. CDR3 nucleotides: TGTGCCAGCAGCTTGGCCGTAAGTCCCGGACAACCGTTCTTC. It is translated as CASSLAVSPGQPFF.

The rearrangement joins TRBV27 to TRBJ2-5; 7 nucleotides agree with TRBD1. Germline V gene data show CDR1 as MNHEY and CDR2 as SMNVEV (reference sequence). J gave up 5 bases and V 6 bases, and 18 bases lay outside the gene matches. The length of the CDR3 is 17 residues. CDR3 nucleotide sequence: TGTGCCAGCAGATACCGGACCGGGACAGCCTTTACGGAGACCCAGTACTTC. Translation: CASRYRTGTAFTETQYF.

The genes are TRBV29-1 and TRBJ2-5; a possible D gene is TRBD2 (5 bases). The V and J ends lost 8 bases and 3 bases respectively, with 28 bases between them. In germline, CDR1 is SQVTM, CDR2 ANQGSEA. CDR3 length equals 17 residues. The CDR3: CSPRLSRTANIKETQYF. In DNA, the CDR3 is TGCAGCCCGCGTTTGTCCAGGACTGCCAACATAAAAGAGACCCAGTACTTC. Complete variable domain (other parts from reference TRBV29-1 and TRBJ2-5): SAVISQKPSRDICQRGTSLTIQCQVDSQVTMMFWYRQQPGQSLTLIATANQGSEATYESGFVIDKFPISRPNLTFSTLTVSNMSPEDSSIYLCSPRLSRTANIKETQYFGPGTRLLVL.

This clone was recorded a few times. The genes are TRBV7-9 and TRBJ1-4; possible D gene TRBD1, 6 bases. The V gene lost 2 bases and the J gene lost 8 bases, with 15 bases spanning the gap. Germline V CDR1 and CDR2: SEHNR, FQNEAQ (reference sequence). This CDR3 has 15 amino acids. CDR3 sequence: CASSLRLGGREKLFF. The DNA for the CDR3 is TGTGCCAGCAGCTTACGTTTAGGGGGTCGCGAAAAACTGTTTTTT. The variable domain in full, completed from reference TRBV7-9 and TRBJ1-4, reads DTGVSQNPRHKITKRGQNVTFRCDPISEHNRLYWYRQTLGQGPEFLTYFQNEAQLEKSRLLSDRFSAERPKGSFSTLEIQRTEQGDSAMYLCASSLRLGGREKLFFGSGTQLSVL.

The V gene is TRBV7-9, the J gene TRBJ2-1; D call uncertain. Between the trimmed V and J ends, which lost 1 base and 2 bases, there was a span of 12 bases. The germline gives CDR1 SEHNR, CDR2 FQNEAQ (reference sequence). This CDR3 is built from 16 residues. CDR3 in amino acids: CASSLVRGQAYNEQFF. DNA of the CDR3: TGTGCCAGCAGCTTAGTTCGTGGTCAGGCCTACAATGAGCAGTTCTTC.

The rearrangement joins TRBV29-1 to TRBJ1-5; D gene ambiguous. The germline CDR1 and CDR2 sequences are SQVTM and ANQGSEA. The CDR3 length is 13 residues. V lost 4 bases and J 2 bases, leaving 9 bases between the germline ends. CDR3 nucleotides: TGCAGCGTTGCGAACAGACGCAATCAGCCCCAGCATTTT. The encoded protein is CSVANRRNQPQHF.

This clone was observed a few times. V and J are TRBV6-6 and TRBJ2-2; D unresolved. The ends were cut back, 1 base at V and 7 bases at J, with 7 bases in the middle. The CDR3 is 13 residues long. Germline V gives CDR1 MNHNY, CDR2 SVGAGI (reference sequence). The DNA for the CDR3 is TGTGCCAGCAGTTACTTGACACTCGGGGAGCTGTTTTTT. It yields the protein CASSYLTLGELFF.

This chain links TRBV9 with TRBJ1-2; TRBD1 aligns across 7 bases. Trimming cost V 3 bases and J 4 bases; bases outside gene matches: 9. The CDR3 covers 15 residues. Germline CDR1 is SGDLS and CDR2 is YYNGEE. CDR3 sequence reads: CASSAGQAKIYGYTF. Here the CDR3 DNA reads TGTGCCAGCAGCGCCGGACAGGCGAAAATCTATGGCTACACCTTC.

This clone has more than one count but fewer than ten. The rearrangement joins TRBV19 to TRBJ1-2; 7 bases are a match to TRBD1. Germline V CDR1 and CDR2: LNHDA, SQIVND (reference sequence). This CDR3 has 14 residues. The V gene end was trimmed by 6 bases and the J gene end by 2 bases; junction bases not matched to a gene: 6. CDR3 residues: CASRKGGENYGYTF. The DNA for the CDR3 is TGTGCCAGTAGGAAAGGGGGCGAAAACTATGGCTACACCTTC.

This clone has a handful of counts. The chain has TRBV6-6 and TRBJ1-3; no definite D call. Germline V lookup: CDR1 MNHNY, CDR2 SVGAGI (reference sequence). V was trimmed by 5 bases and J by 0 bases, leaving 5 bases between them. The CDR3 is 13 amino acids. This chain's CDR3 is CASSTSSGNTIYF. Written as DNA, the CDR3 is TGTGCCAGCAGTACAAGCTCTGGAAACACCATATATTTT.

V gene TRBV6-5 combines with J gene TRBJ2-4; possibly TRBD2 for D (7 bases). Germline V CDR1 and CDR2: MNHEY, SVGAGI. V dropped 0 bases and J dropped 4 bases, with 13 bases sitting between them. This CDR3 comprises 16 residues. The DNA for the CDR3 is TGTGCCAGCAGTTACTCTCGGGGGGCGGGAAAAAACATTCAGTACTTC. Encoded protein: CASSYSRGAGKNIQYF.

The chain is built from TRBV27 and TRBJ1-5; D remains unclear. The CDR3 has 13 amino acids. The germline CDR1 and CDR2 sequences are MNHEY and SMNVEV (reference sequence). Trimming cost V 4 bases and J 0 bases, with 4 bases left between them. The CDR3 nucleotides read TGTGCCAGCAGTTCCTTTAGCAATCAGCCCCAGCATTTT. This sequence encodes CASSSFSNQPQHF.

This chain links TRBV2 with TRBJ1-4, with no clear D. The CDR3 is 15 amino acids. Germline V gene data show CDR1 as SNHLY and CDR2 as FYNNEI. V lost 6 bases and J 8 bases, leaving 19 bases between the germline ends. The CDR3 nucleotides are TGTGCCAGCAGCGCCCGGGGAAATTTCCGAGAAAAACTGTTTTTT. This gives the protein CASSARGNFREKLFF.